The 29 T cell receptor beta chains presented below share a single source sample, sequenced in a study of cytomegalovirus exposure and HLA in healthy donors. In the PCR, 60 Vbeta and 13 Jbeta primers were used. The assay was immunoSEQ multiplex PCR, and TCRdb's table has in-frame clones only and misses some. The data contain 100,000 to 150,000 clones, around 80% of them singletons. The specimen sequenced was PBMCs. These receptors all come from a female donor in good health and CMV-seronegative.

The chain employs TRBV7-9 and TRBJ2-5, with 7 bases aligning to TRBD1. The CDR3 runs 16 residues. The germline V gene has CDR1 SEHNR and CDR2 FQNEAQ (reference sequence). V lost 5 bases and J lost 11; bases outside the gene matches: 20. This chain's CDR3 is CASSHNPHGTDGEQYF. The CDR3, as DNA: TGTGCCAGCAGCCACAACCCCCACGGGACAGATGGGGAGCAGTACTTC.

V usage is TRBV6-1 and J usage is TRBJ1-2, with D perhaps TRBD1 (5 bases). The CDR3 has 15 residues. Trimming removed 2 bases at V and 4 bases at J, with 14 bases between. Germline V gene sequence: CDR1 MNHNS, CDR2 SASEGT. CDR3 in amino acids: CASSENLGTTYGYTF. In DNA form, the CDR3 reads TGTGCCAGCAGTGAAAACCTGGGGACTACCTATGGCTACACCTTC.

In this sample, this clone turned up a few times. The genes are TRBV5-1 and TRBJ1-1, with D possibly matching TRBD1 (5 bases). Germline V gene lookup returns CDR1 SGHRS and CDR2 YFSETQ. This CDR3 comprises 14 residues. Trimming pared 2 bases from V and 0 bases from J, leaving 8 bases between. CDR3 bases: TGCGCCAGCAGCTTAGACAGCTTGAACACTGAAGCTTTCTTT. Translating it yields CASSLDSLNTEAFF.

The gene calls are TRBV6-1 and TRBJ2-5, with D perhaps TRBD1 (5 bases). V was cut by 6 bases and J by 5 bases, with 10 bases left in between. Germline V lookup: CDR1 MNHNS, CDR2 SASEGT. The CDR3 totals 12 residues. CDR3 sequence (DNA): TGTGCCAGCAGCGCAGGGCGGGAGACCCAGTACTTC. Translation: CASSAGRETQYF.

V is TRBV6-4 and J is TRBJ2-1; possible D gene TRBD2, 6 bases. The V end was cut by 6 bases, the J end by 4 bases, with 16 bases between. Looked up from germline, CDR1 is MRHNA and CDR2 is SNTAGT. The length of the CDR3 is 15 residues. The CDR3 sequence is CASSHSSEGYNEQFF. For the CDR3, the DNA is TGTGCCAGCAGCCATTCCTCGGAGGGTTACAATGAGCAGTTCTTC.

The chain uses TRBV19 and TRBJ1-1; D is unresolved. CDR1 LNHDA and CDR2 SQIVND come from the germline V gene (reference sequence). The CDR3 length is 13 residues. V lost 6 bases and J 5 bases, leaving 13 bases between the germline ends. The CDR3 is CASSGRWETEAFF. CDR3 bases: TGTGCCAGTAGCGGAAGATGGGAGACTGAAGCTTTCTTT.

The V gene is TRBV25-1, the J gene TRBJ2-5; 7 nucleotides match TRBD2. This CDR3 comprises 14 residues. Germline loops: CDR1 MGHDK, CDR2 SYGVNS. The V segment lost 3 bases and the J segment 5 bases; nucleotides outside the gene matches: 6. The CDR3 spells CASSETGEGETQYF. The CDR3, as DNA: TGTGCCAGCAGTGAGACGGGGGAGGGGGAGACCCAGTACTTC.

This clone was counted between two and nine times. The CDR3 coding sequence is TGTGCCAGCTCCCTCGGACAGGGGCGGGAGACCCAGTACTTC. This gives the protein CASSLGQGRETQYF. The chain employs TRBV18 and TRBJ2-5, with 9 nucleotides matching TRBD1. Per the germline V gene, CDR1 is KGHSH and CDR2 is LQKENI. The ends lost 6 bases at V and 5 bases at J; junction bases unmatched: 7. The CDR3 has 14 amino acids.

The V gene is TRBV18, the J gene TRBJ1-1, with D unclear. Trimming removed 1 base at V and 0 bases at J, with 9 bases between. The CDR3 consists of 15 residues. CDR1 and CDR2 from the germline V gene are KGHSH and LQKENI. The CDR3 sequence is CASSPRTVMNTEAFF. The CDR3 DNA reads as TGTGCCAGCTCACCACGGACTGTTATGAACACTGAAGCTTTCTTT.

The V gene is TRBV10-3, the J gene TRBJ2-7; tentatively, D is TRBD2 (6 bases). CDR1 is ENHRY and CDR2 is SYGVKD in the germline V gene. V was clipped by 6 bases and J by 2 bases, with 17 bases between them. The CDR3 consists of 15 residues. Written as DNA, the CDR3 is TGTGCCATCAGGTCCGAAGGACTATCACCCTACGAGCAGTACTTC. It translates to CAIRSEGLSPYEQYF.

The chain is built from TRBV5-4 and TRBJ1-1, with TRBD1 matching over 8 bases. The CDR3 is made up of 15 amino acids. CDR1 is SGHNT, CDR2 YYREEE, per germline (reference sequence). Losses at the gene ends were 3 bases for V and 6 bases for J; bases not matched to a gene: 10. The CDR3 DNA follows: TGTGCCAGCAGCTGGGGCGACAGGGGTAGAGCTGAAGCTTTCTTT. This gives the protein CASSWGDRGRAEAFF. The entire variable domain, with the rest obtained from reference TRBV5-4 and TRBJ1-1, is as follows: ETGVTQSPTHLIKTRGQQVTLRCSSQSGHNTVSWYQQALGQGPQFIFQYYREEENGRGNFPPRFSGLQFPNYSSELNVNALELDDSALYLCASSWGDRGRAEAFFGQGTRLTVV.

This clone was recorded once. V is TRBV30 and J is TRBJ2-3, with D perhaps matching TRBD2 (6 bases). Germline lookup yields CDR1 GTSNPN and CDR2 SVGIG (reference sequence). This CDR3 is built from 13 residues. The V gene lost 4 bases and the J gene lost 4 bases, with 12 bases spanning the gap. The DNA for the CDR3 is TGTGCCTGGAACGGGAGACGGGCAGATACGCAGTATTTT. Amino acids: CAWNGRRADTQYF.

The J gene is TRBJ1-1, the V gene TRBV4-1; weak D call: TRBD1 (5 bases). Deletions cut 4 bases from V and 0 bases from J, with 9 bases between. The CDR3 spans 14 residues. CDR1 and CDR2 (germline): MGHRA, YSYEKL. The CDR3 bases are TGCGCCAGCAGCCCACAGGCGATGAACACTGAAGCTTTCTTT. Its protein is CASSPQAMNTEAFF.

CDR3 protein: CASSQRASGAYEQYF. CDR3 DNA sequence: TGTGCCAGTAGTCAAAGGGCTAGCGGAGCCTACGAGCAGTACTTC. The chain carries TRBV19 and TRBJ2-7, with 7 bases matching TRBD2. This CDR3 spans 15 amino acids. Germline assignment: CDR1 LNHDA and CDR2 SQIVND (reference sequence). J lost 2 bases, V lost 5 bases, and 9 bases had no gene match.

This sequence joins TRBV18 and TRBJ1-5; 7 nucleotides match TRBD1. V shed 0 bases, J shed 3 bases, and the junction held 5 bases outside the gene matches. The CDR3 is 16 amino acids. Germline CDR1 and CDR2: KGHSH and LQKENI. The CDR3 bases are TGTGCCAGCTCACCACCGGACAGGACTTACAATCAGCCCCAGCATTTT. Translating gives CASSPPDRTYNQPQHF.

The chain joins TRBV10-3 to TRBJ2-3, with D possibly being TRBD2 (6 bases). The CDR3 consists of 15 residues. Trimming shortened V by 3 bases and J by 1 base, and 11 bases separated the two germline ends. CDR1 is ENHRY and CDR2 is SYGVKD in the germline V gene. The DNA for the CDR3 is TGTGCCATCAGTGACCCCCAGCGGGGCACAGATACGCAGTATTTT. Protein sequence: CAISDPQRGTDTQYF.

V and J are TRBV4-2 and TRBJ2-2; D is unclear. The CDR3 consists of 15 residues. Germline CDR1 is LGHNA and CDR2 is YNFKEQ. V lost 2 bases and J 5 bases, leaving 12 bases between the germline ends. CDR3 coding DNA: TGTGCCAGCAGCCAAACCCATACCGGGACCGGGGAGCTGTTTTTT. Its protein product is CASSQTHTGTGELFF.

This clone was counted once. The rearrangement links TRBV19 to TRBJ2-2; D may be TRBD2 (6 bases). This CDR3 comprises 16 residues. V was trimmed by 6 bases and J by 6 bases, leaving 20 bases between them. Germline CDR1 is LNHDA and CDR2 is SQIVND (reference sequence). CDR3 region: CASSVGTRVVAGELFF. CDR3 in DNA: TGTGCCAGTAGCGTAGGGACTCGGGTCGTGGCCGGGGAGCTGTTTTTT.

The chain has TRBV4-2 and TRBJ2-1, with D hard to call. The germline V gene has CDR1 LGHNA and CDR2 YNFKEQ. There are 14 residues in the CDR3. Deletions cut 3 bases from V and 0 bases from J, with 6 bases between. The CDR3 reads CASSHGGSYNEQFF. CDR3 nucleotide sequence: TGTGCCAGCAGCCATGGCGGCTCCTACAATGAGCAGTTCTTC.

The chain combines TRBV9 with TRBJ2-5, with a weak D call TRBD2 (6 bases). CDR3 length equals 15 residues. V was clipped by 1 base and J by 5 bases, with 15 bases between them. Per the germline V gene, CDR1 is SGDLS and CDR2 is YYNGEE. The CDR3 bases are TGTGCCAGCAGCGTACGGGGACTGGTTGGTGAGACCCAGTACTTC. Protein sequence: CASSVRGLVGETQYF.

The V gene is TRBV6-5, the J gene TRBJ1-1; TRBD1 might be the D (6 bases). This CDR3 is 13 amino acids long. Germline CDR1 reads MNHEY; CDR2 reads SVGAGI. The V and J ends lost 5 bases and 5 bases respectively, with 12 bases between them. Here the CDR3 reads CASSTGQITEAFF. As DNA, the CDR3 is TGTGCCAGCAGTACCGGACAGATTACTGAAGCTTTCTTT.

This chain joins TRBV11-2 and TRBJ1-3; unclear D gene. The CDR3 consists of 13 residues. V was shortened by 1 base and J by 10 bases, with 11 bases between the two germline ends. Germline CDR1 is SGHAT and CDR2 is FQNNGV. The CDR3 reads CASSLVAVQTIYF. As DNA, the CDR3 is TGTGCCAGCAGCTTAGTAGCCGTCCAAACCATATATTTT.

This rearrangement joins TRBV18 to TRBJ1-2; D gene unclear. V was cut by 3 bases and J by 0 bases, with 8 bases left in between. Germline V gene data show CDR1 as KGHSH and CDR2 as LQKENI. This CDR3 has 14 residues. CDR3 protein: CASSPEVANYGYTF. The CDR3 bases are TGTGCCAGCTCACCTGAGGTAGCTAACTATGGCTACACCTTC.

The V gene is TRBV18, the J gene TRBJ1-4; 7 positions match TRBD1. J lost 3 bases, V lost 4 bases, and 5 bases had no gene match. This CDR3 region has 15 residues. Germline V gene data show CDR1 as KGHSH and CDR2 as LQKENI. CDR3 region: CASSQQQGPNEKLFF. The CDR3 DNA is TGTGCCAGCTCACAGCAACAGGGGCCTAATGAAAAACTGTTTTTT.

This clone occurred a few times. The V and J genes are TRBV5-4 and TRBJ2-2; 14 bases are a match to TRBD2. Looked up from germline, CDR1 is SGHNT and CDR2 is YYREEE (reference sequence). The CDR3 length is 17 residues. V shed 0 bases and J 4 bases; nucleotides not matched to a gene: 2. The CDR3 bases are TGTGCCAGCAGCTTGGGACTAGCGGGGGGGCCCACCGGGGAGCTGTTTTTT. Translating it yields CASSLGLAGGPTGELFF.

J is TRBJ2-5 and V is TRBV5-1; 7 nucleotides line up with TRBD2. J lost 3 bases, V lost 5 bases, and 1 base had no gene match. Germline V CDR1 and CDR2: SGHRS, YFSETQ. The CDR3 sequence is 12 residues long. Here the CDR3 reads CASRAGEETQYF. CDR3 nucleotides: TGCGCCAGCAGGGCGGGAGAAGAGACCCAGTACTTC.

The gene calls are TRBV19 and TRBJ1-1; 9 nucleotides agree with TRBD1. The CDR3 covers 16 residues. Germline CDR1 and CDR2: LNHDA and SQIVND (reference sequence). V dropped 4 bases and J dropped 0; count of bases not matched to a gene: 6. The CDR3, as DNA: TGTGCCAGTAGTAACCCACAGGGGGCCATGAACACTGAAGCTTTCTTT. Translation gives CASSNPQGAMNTEAFF.

Concerning this clone itself: At one end the junction does not follow the germline gene, possibly because of a read error. The chain combines TRBV7-2 with TRBJ1-5; D gene ambiguous. There are 15 residues in the CDR3. CDR1 and CDR2 from the germline V gene are SGHTA and FQGNSA. The CDR3 bases are TGTGCCAGCAGCTTAGATTCGGGTAGCAATCAGCCCCAACATTTT. This translates into CASSLDSGSNQPQHF.

This chain joins TRBV6-5 and TRBJ2-1; D is uncertain. The CDR3 totals 13 residues. The germline V gene encodes CDR1 MNHEY and CDR2 SVGAGI. Trimming removed 8 bases from V and 4 bases from J, with 12 bases in between. The CDR3, as DNA: TGTGCCAGCCGACCTCAGGAATACAATGAGCAGTTCTTC. Translating it yields CASRPQEYNEQFF.